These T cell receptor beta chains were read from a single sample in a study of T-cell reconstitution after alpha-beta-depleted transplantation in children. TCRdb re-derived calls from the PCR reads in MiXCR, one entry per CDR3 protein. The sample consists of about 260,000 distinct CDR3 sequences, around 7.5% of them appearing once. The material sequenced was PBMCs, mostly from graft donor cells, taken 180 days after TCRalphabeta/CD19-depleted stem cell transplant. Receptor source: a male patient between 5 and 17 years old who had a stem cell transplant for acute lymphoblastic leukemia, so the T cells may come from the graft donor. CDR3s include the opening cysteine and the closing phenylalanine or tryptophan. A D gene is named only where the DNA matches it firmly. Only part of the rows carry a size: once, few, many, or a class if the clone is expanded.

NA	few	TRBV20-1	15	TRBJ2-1	TGCAGTGCTAGAGATACTACAGGGTATTACAATGAGCAGTTCTTC	CSARDTTGYYNEQFF
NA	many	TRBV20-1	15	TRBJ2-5	TGCAGTGCTGGACCCAGAGGGCGGATACAAGAGACCCAGTACTTC	CSAGPRGRIQETQYF
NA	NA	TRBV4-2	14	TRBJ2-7	TGTGCCATCGGCCCCGGGCCCTTCTCCTACGAGCAGTACTTC	CAIGPGPFSYEQYF
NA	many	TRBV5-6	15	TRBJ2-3	TGTGCCAGCAGCTTGGAGGTCTTTGGCACAGATACGCAGTATTTT	CASSLEVFGTDTQYF
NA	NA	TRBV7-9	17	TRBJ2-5	TGTGCCAGCAGCTTAGTGACGGGTCGGGGGCCAGGGGAGACCCAGTACTTC	CASSLVTGRGPGETQYF
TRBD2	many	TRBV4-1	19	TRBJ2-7	TGCGCCAGCAGCCAACCTGCAGGGGGACAACTAGCGGGAGCGAACGAGCAGTACTTC	CASSQPAGGQLAGANEQYF
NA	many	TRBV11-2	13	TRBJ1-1	TGTGCCAGCAGCTCCCGTGTGACAGGTGAAGCTTTCTTT	CASSSRVTGEAFF
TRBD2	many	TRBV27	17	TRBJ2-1	TGTGCCAGCAGTTTAGGTCCCGGACTAGCGGGAGGGGGTGAGCAGTTCTTC	CASSLGPGLAGGGEQFF
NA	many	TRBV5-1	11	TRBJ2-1	TGCGCCAGCAAGGGGAACAATGAGCAGTTCTTC	CASKGNNEQFF
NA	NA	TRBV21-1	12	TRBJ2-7	TGTGCCAGCAGCAAATATGGCTACGAGCAGTACTTC	CASSKYGYEQYF
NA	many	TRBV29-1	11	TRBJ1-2	TGCAGCGTTGCGGGGTCCTATGGCTACACCTTC	CSVAGSYGYTF
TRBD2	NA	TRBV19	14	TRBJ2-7	TGTGCCAGTAGTATCCCGGGAGGGGCCTACGAGCAGTACTTC	CASSIPGGAYEQYF
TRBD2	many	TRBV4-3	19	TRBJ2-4	TGCGCCAGCAGCCAAGATACCCCTCTAAGCGGGGGGGACAAAAACATTCAGTACTTC	CASSQDTPLSGGDKNIQYF
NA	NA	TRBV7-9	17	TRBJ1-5	TGTGCCAGCAGCTTAGGGGTAGGAGAGGGACTCGGGCAGCCCCAGCATTTT	CASSLGVGEGLGQPQHF
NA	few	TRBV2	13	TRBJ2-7	TGTGCCAGCAGTGAGGCTAACTCCTACGAGCAGTACTTC	CASSEANSYEQYF
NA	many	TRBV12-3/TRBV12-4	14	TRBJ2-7	TGTGCCAGCAGTCTAGGACCTCCAGACTACGAGCAGTACTTC	CASSLGPPDYEQYF
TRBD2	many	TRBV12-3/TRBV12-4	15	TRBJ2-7	TGTGCCAGCAGTTTAGTCGCGGGGGAGAATTACGAGCAGTACTTC	CASSLVAGENYEQYF
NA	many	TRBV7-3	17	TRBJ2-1	TGTGCCAGCAGCTTTACCTTAACCGGGACAATTTACAATGAGCAGTTCTTC	CASSFTLTGTIYNEQFF
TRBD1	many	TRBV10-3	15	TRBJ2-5	TGTGCCATCAGTCCCGGGACAGGCCTCGGAGAGACCCAGTACTTC	CAISPGTGLGETQYF
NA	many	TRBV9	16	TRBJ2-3	TGTGCCAGCAGCGTCGGATCCTCCGGAGGCACAGATACGCAGTATTTT	CASSVGSSGGTDTQYF
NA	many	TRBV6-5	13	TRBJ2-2	TGTGCCAGCAGTTCCTTTCTGGCCGGGGAGCTGTTTTTT	CASSSFLAGELFF
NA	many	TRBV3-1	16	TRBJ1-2	TGTGCCAGCAGCCAAGAGGCCCCAGGGCTGGGGTATGGCTACACCTTC	CASSQEAPGLGYGYTF
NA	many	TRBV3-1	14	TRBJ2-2	TGTGCCAGCAGCCAAGTTGAAGTCACCGGGGAGCTGTTTTTT	CASSQVEVTGELFF
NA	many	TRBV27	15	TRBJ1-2	TGTGCCAGCAGTTTATCCTTCCGACAGCCCTATGGCTACACCTTC	CASSLSFRQPYGYTF
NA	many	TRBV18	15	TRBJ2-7	TGTGCCAGCTCACCGAGTGGCCCTAGCTCCTACGAGCAGTACTTC	CASSPSGPSSYEQYF
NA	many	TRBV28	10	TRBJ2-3	TGTGCCAGCAGTTCAGATACGCAGTATTTT	CASSSDTQYF
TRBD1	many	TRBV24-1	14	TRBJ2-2	TGTGCCACCATGGACAGGGGACGCACCGGGGAGCTGTTTTTT	CATMDRGRTGELFF
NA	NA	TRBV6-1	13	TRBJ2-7	TGTGCCAGCAGTATCCAGGGGAACTACGAGCAGTACTTC	CASSIQGNYEQYF
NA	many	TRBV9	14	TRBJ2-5	TGTGCCAGCAGCGTAGCGGGGGGCGTAGAGACCCAGTACTTC	CASSVAGGVETQYF
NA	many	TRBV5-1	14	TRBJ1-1	TGCGCCAGCAGCTTGAGGGATAGGAACACTGAAGCTTTCTTT	CASSLRDRNTEAFF
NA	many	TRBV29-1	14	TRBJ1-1	TGCAGCGCGGTTAGGGACGGAATGAACACTGAAGCTTTCTTT	CSAVRDGMNTEAFF
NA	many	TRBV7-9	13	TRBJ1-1	TGTGCCAGCGAGAGTTCAGGGGACACTGAAGCTTTCTTT	CASESSGDTEAFF
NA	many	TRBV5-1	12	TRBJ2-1	TGCGCCAGCAGCTCTCTCCAGGGGAGTTGGTTCTTC	CASSSLQGSWFF
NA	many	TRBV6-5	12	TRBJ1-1	TGTGCCAGCAGTTACTACCCCCCAGGGGCTTTCTTT	CASSYYPPGAFF
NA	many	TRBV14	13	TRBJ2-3	TGTGCCAGCAGCCAAGATATCACAGATACGCAGTATTTT	CASSQDITDTQYF
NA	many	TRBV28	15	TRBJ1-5	TGTGCCAGCAGTCCCCTTCCCGAGGGCAATCAGCCCCAGCATTTT	CASSPLPEGNQPQHF
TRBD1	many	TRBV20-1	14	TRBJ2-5	TGCAGTGCTAGCCACAGGGGGCACCAAGAGACCCAGTACTTC	CSASHRGHQETQYF
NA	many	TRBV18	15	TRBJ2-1	TGTGCCAGCTCCTCGGGAGGGGGCCCCTACAATGAGCAGTTCTTC	CASSSGGGPYNEQFF
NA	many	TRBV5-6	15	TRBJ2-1	TGTGCCAGCAGCTTGTGGGGCGGGCCACGGGATGAGCAGTTCTTC	CASSLWGGPRDEQFF
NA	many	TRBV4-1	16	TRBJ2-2	TGCGCCAGCAGCCAAGAAAGTCCCGGGGACCGCGGGGAGCTGTTTTTT	CASSQESPGDRGELFF
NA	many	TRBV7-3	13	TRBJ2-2	TGTGCCAGCAGCTTATGGCACACCGGGGAGCTGTTTTTT	CASSLWHTGELFF
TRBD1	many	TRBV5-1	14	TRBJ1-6	TGCGCCAGCCGGACAGGCTGGATGAATTCACCCCTCCACTTT	CASRTGWMNSPLHF
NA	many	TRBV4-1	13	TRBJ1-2	TGCGCCAGCAGCCAAGATGGCGCTTATGGCTACACCTTC	CASSQDGAYGYTF
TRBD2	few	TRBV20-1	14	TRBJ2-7	TGCAGTGCTTATCCCGGGACTAGTGACTACGAGCAGTACTTC	CSAYPGTSDYEQYF
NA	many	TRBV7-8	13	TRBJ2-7	TGTGCCAGCAGCGGCGGGGCCTTTTACGAGCAGTACTTC	CASSGGAFYEQYF
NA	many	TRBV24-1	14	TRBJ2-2	TGTGCCACCAGTGATTTCTCGGGCACCGGGGAGCTGTTTTTT	CATSDFSGTGELFF
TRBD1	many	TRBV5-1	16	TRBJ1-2	TGCGCCAGCAGCCAATCCGGGACAGGGGATGGGTATGGCTACACCTTC	CASSQSGTGDGYGYTF
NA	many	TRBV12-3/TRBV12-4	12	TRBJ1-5	TGTGCCAGCCGGGTTAACAATCAGCCCCAGCATTTT	CASRVNNQPQHF
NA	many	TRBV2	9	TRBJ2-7	TGTGCCAGCTTAGGCGAGCAGTACTTC	CASLGEQYF
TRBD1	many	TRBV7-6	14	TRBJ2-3	TGTGCCAGCAGCCAAGGGGGCTGGGCAGATACGCAGTATTTT	CASSQGGWADTQYF
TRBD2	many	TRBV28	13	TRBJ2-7	TGTGCCAGCAGCAGCGGGAGAGAAAGTGAGCAGTACTTC	CASSSGRESEQYF
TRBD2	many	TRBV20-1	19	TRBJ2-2	TGCAGTGCTAGAGATAGCCCCTCGGGACTAGCGGCGAACACCGGGGAGCTGTTTTTT	CSARDSPSGLAANTGELFF
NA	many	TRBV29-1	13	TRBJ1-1	TGCAGCGTTGAAGGGTCAGAGAACACTGAAGCTTTCTTT	CSVEGSENTEAFF
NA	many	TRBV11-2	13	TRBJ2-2	TGTGCCAGCAGTGGGGGGAACACCGGGGAGCTGTTTTTT	CASSGGNTGELFF
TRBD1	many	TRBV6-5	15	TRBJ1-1	TGTGCCAGCAGTTACACCGAGGGGGCCGGAACTGAAGCTTTCTTT	CASSYTEGAGTEAFF